The sequence of this TCR beta chain was determined in a study of regulatory T cells in long-lasting Graves disease. This clonotype was observed at least ten times. Germline CDR1 is SNHLY and CDR2 is FYNNEI. The CDR3 contains 13 residues. The V gene lost 9 bases and the J gene lost 8 bases, with 16 bases spanning the gap. Time point defined: newly diagnosed GD, antithyroid drugs for less than 3 months. Preparation of the TCR library used RNA extracted from PBMCs. Libraries of TCR beta came from iRepertoire HTBI primers plus Arm-PCR of CDR3 regions. One entry per CDR3 protein results from TCRdb running MiXCR on the multiplex PCR reads. Among roughly 500,000 distinct CDR3 sequences, roughly 14% were seen once, and the ten largest hold roughly 10%. This sample was shared with a second study, whose subject was T cells in Graves' hyperthyroidism and ophthalmopathy.

The sample consisted of peripheral blood mononuclear cells (PBMCs), taken at new diagnosis, from a patient treated with antithyroid drugs. This sequence was found in a man aged 25 to 45 with Graves disease. The chain combines TRBV2 with TRBJ1-4, with D unclear. The DNA of the CDR3 is TGTGCCAGTTGGCAAACCCGGCGAGAAAAACTGTTTTTT. Protein: CASWQTRREKLFF.